The clone carrying this TCR beta chain was counted only a few times. Individuals who donated were healthy Caucasians from Russia aged roughly 6 to 100. Total RNA extracted from each sample amounted to at least 6 micrograms. This CDR3 has 12 residues. Per the germline V gene, CDR1 is SGHVS and CDR2 is FQNEAQ. V dropped 5 bases and J dropped 5 bases, with 7 bases sitting between them. The source of the sample is a study of blood T cells in healthy people across ages. With a J-beta primer mix and a sample-barcoded 5' primer, a second PCR ran about 6 to 11 cycles. TCRdb ran MiXCR on the 5' RACE reads and lists one entry per CDR3 protein. Of 1.5 million to 1.9 million distinct CDR3 sequences in the sample, 35% to 45% were seen once.

The sequenced sample was blood. The sequence derives from a woman under 30 in good health. The V gene is TRBV7-8, the J gene TRBJ1-5, with no clear D. The CDR3 DNA reads TGTGCCAGCAGCCCCTACGATCAGCCCCAGCATTTT. Translated, it gives CASSPYDQPQHF.